The 15 T cell receptor beta chains presented below share a single source sample, sequenced in a study of blood T cells in healthy people across ages. With a J-beta primer mix and a sample-barcoded 5' primer, a second PCR ran roughly 6 to 12 cycles. MiXCR, applied by TCRdb to the 5' RACE reads, yields one record per CDR3 protein. The profile shows some 690,000 distinct CDR3 sequences, over 20% of them singletons. Sequencing used blood. These receptors originate from a man aged 65 to 79 in good health.

This chain connects TRBV6-5 to TRBJ1-1; 8 bases agree with TRBD1. The CDR3 contains 14 residues. The germline CDR1 and CDR2 sequences are MNHEY and SVGAGI. Germline trimming cut 3 bases from V and 3 bases from J; bases unmatched to any gene: 3. The CDR3 DNA reads TGTGCCAGCAGTTATACAGGGGGGTACACTGAAGCTTTCTTT. It translates to CASSYTGGYTEAFF.

In this sample, this clonotype turned up once. The junction and the germline gene differ at one end; a read error may be behind it. The CDR3 spells CASSQDQVTGAFF. CDR3 bases: TGTGCCAGCAGCCAAGATCAAGTGACTGGAGCTTTCTTT. This chain links TRBV3-1 with TRBJ1-1, with unresolved D. Germline CDR1 is LGHDT and CDR2 is YNNKEL (reference sequence). This CDR3 region has 13 residues.

This chain connects TRBV6-5 to TRBJ2-7; maybe TRBD1 (6 bases). The CDR3 spans 15 residues. The V gene's germline CDR1 is MNHEY and CDR2 SVGAGI. Trimming cost V 4 bases and J 0 bases, with 13 bases left between them. CDR3 DNA sequence: TGTGCCAGCAGTTCGGGACACATACTCTCCTACGAGCAGTACTTC. It codes for CASSSGHILSYEQYF.

This clonotype occurred a few times. The V and J genes are TRBV13 and TRBJ2-7, with 7 bases lining up with TRBD1. The CDR3 consists of 16 residues. Germline V CDR1 and CDR2: PRHDT, FYEKMQ (reference sequence). V trimming: 5 bases; J trimming: 0 bases; junction bases outside the gene matches: 10. Here the CDR3 DNA reads TGTGCCAGCAGCCAAGCAAGGACAGGAAGCTCCTACGAGCAGTACTTC. Its translation is CASSQARTGSSYEQYF.

As concerns this clonotype: The germline gene is not matched at one end of the junction; a read error may be the cause. The rearrangement links TRBV5-1 to TRBJ1-1; no reliable D call. CDR3 size: 13 residues. Per germline, CDR1 SGHRS and CDR2 YFSETQ. This CDR3 reads CASSFGRNTETFF. The CDR3 coding sequence is TGCGCCAGCAGCTTCGGGAGGAACACTGAAACTTTCTTT.

This clonotype was counted between two and nine times. The chain has TRBV19 and TRBJ2-7, with 11 bases fitting TRBD2. With the DNA end fitting TRBJ2-5 better, the J assignment may be wrong. The CDR3 extends over 16 amino acids. Germline V CDR1 and CDR2: LNHDA, SQIVND (reference sequence). Written as DNA, the CDR3 is TGTGCCAGTAGCACACTAGCGGGGGCGATCCAAGAGACCCAGTACTTC. This codes for CASSTLAGAIQETQYF.

The rearrangement links TRBV10-3 to TRBJ2-3; maybe TRBD1 (5 bases). The CDR3 is 15 amino acids. V was cut by 2 bases and J by 6 bases, with 15 bases left in between. Germline V CDR1 and CDR2: ENHRY, SYGVKD. The CDR3 spells CAISEPGHPDDTQYF. CDR3 coding DNA: TGTGCCATCAGTGAGCCCGGACACCCGGACGATACGCAGTATTTT.

This chain uses TRBV5-1 with TRBJ1-4, with D unclear. The CDR3 loop spans 15 amino acids. Germline V gene sequence: CDR1 SGHRS, CDR2 YFSETQ. V dropped 1 base and J dropped 3 bases, with 10 bases sitting between them. The CDR3 bases are TGCGCCAGCAGCTTGAGGGCAGGTTCTAATGAAAAACTGTTTTTT. Its translation: CASSLRAGSNEKLFF.

This chain joins TRBV7-8 and TRBJ1-1, with D tentatively TRBD1 (6 bases). The CDR3 loop spans 13 amino acids. V was cut by 7 bases and J by 2 bases, with 11 bases left in between. Germline CDR1 reads SGHVS; CDR2 reads FQNEAQ. The CDR3 loop reads CASMGQINTEAFF. The CDR3 DNA reads as TGTGCCAGCATGGGACAAATAAACACTGAAGCTTTCTTT.

There are a few counts of this clonotype. The V call is TRBV7-7, the J call TRBJ2-1, with D hard to call. Trimming shortened V by 5 bases and J by 0 bases, and 11 bases separated the two germline ends. Germline CDR1 SSHAT, CDR2 FNYEAQ (reference sequence). This CDR3 is built from 15 residues. The CDR3 nucleotides read TGTGCCAGCAGCCCACGGGTTAGCTCCTACAATGAGCAGTTCTTC. Amino acid sequence: CASSPRVSSYNEQFF.

This clonotype was recorded many times. The V gene is TRBV25-1, the J gene TRBJ2-3; D remains unclear. Trimming took 1 base from V and 3 from J, leaving 5 bases between them. The CDR3 is 13 amino acids. CDR1 MGHDK and CDR2 SYGVNS come from the germline V gene. The CDR3 spells CASSEWGTDTQYF. The CDR3 nucleotides read TGTGCCAGCAGTGAATGGGGTACAGATACGCAGTATTTT.

The V call is TRBV7-8, the J call TRBJ1-5; no clear D. The CDR3 is 14 amino acids. CDR1 SGHVS and CDR2 FQNEAQ come from the germline V gene. The germline V and J ends were trimmed by 6 bases and 9 bases, with 18 bases remaining between them. The chain's CDR3 is CASSPDIRMLPQHF. CDR3 nucleotides: TGTGCCAGCAGTCCCGACATCCGGATGTTGCCCCAGCATTTT.

The chain employs TRBV27 and TRBJ1-5; 7 positions agree with TRBD1. Germline loops: CDR1 MNHEY, CDR2 SMNVEV (reference sequence). There are 14 residues in the CDR3. The V and J ends lost 2 bases and 7 bases, in that order; junction bases with no gene match: 5. CDR3 in amino acids: CASSLLGGGQPQHF. CDR3 sequence (DNA): TGTGCCAGCAGTTTACTAGGGGGCGGGCAGCCCCAGCATTTT.

Regarding this clonotype: The missing conserved phenylalanine or tryptophan at the end of this CDR3 makes a read error likely. CDR3 residues: CASTLAGGPDTQYS. CDR3 DNA sequence: TGTGCCAGCACCCTAGCGGGGGGGCCAGATACGCAGTATTCT. The V and J genes are TRBV12-3 or TRBV12-4 and TRBJ2-3, with 12 bases that match TRBD2. Trimming removed 7 bases from V and 4 bases from J; junction bases left unmatched: 3. CDR3 length: 14 residues.

V is TRBV29-1 and J is TRBJ1-5, with D hard to call. The CDR3 sequence is 12 residues long. Germline-derived CDR1 and CDR2 are SQVTM and ANQGSEA. Trimming left V 4 bases short and J 7 bases short, with 11 bases between. The DNA of the CDR3 is TGCAGCGTTGTAACTGGGAACCAGCCCCAGCATTTT. It codes for CSVVTGNQPQHF.